The clone carrying this T cell receptor (beta chain) was detected many times. The antigen is not known. At one end the junction does not follow the germline gene, possibly because of a read error. The data are from a study of CD8 T cells in ankylosing spondylitis. This CDR3 contains 15 residues. Germline values: CDR1 SGHRS, CDR2 YFSETQ. Quantitative 5'-RACE with molecular barcodes generated TCR beta libraries. TCRdb reanalysed the 5' RACE reads using MiXCR and keeps one entry per CDR3 protein. The sample lists 220,000 or so distinct CDR3 sequences, about 16% occurring once. The study's findings and limits: Clones linked to disease were reported to show significant enrichment in matched ankylosing spondylitis synovial fluid. Clones linked to the disease showed a CD8+ phenotype. They occurred at relatively low frequencies in peripheral blood. A TCR beta motif of several highly homologous variants appeared characteristic of ankylosing spondylitis blood. Previously reported in reactive arthritis synovial fluid and blood were some of the motif variants.

The gene calls are TRBV5-1 and TRBJ2-1, with 8 nucleotides matching TRBD1. The origin of this receptor is a male donor with ankylosing spondylitis. The sequencing input was blood, either unsorted or a sorted T cell fraction (not recorded which). DNA for the CDR3: TGTGCCAGCAGCTTTGGACAGGGAGTTTACAATGAGCAGTTCTTC. Its protein is CASSFGQGVYNEQFF.